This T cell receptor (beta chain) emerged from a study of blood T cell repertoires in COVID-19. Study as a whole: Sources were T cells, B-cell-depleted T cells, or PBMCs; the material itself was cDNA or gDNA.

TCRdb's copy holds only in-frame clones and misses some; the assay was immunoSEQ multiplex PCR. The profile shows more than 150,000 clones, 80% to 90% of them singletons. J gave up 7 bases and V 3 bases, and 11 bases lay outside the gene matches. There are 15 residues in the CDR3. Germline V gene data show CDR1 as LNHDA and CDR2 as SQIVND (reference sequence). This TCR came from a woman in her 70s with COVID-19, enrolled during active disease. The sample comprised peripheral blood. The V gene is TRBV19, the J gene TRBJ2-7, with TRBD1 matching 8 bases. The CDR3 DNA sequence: TGTGCCAGTAGTATCTCACAGGGGGGCTTGAGGGAGCAGTACTTC. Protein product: CASSISQGGLREQYF.